The 28 T cell receptor beta chains given below trace back to one sample, sequenced in a study of ipilimumab plus nivolumab after autologous stem cell transplantation. Assay used: immunoSEQ multiplex PCR; TCRdb lists only in-frame clones, some missing. Among some 17,000 clones listed, about 80% were seen once. This specimen consisted of PBMCs, obtained in a trial of ipilimumab plus nivolumab as post-transplant consolidation. Receptors were obtained from a male donor with diffuse large B-cell lymphoma.

The rearrangement links TRBV7-8 to TRBJ2-5; D remains ambiguous. V was cut by 5 bases and J by 4 bases, with 5 bases left in between. Germline CDR1 and CDR2: SGHVS and FQNEAQ. This CDR3 contains 11 residues. CDR3 DNA sequence: TGTGCCAGCAGCCAAGGAGAGACCCAGTACTTC. Its protein is CASSQGETQYF.

The rearrangement uses TRBV7-9 and TRBJ2-5; possible D gene TRBD1, 7 bases. The ends were cut back, 5 bases at V and 11 bases at J, with 15 bases in the middle. Germline CDR1 reads SEHNR; CDR2 reads FQNEAQ (reference sequence). The CDR3 spans 12 residues. The CDR3 sequence: CASSRQGGEQYF. The CDR3 DNA sequence: TGTGCCAGCAGCCGCCAGGGGGGTGAGCAGTACTTC. Full variable domain (outside the CDR3, taken from reference TRBV7-9 and TRBJ2-5): DTGVSQNPRHKITKRGQNVTFRCDPISEHNRLYWYRQTLGQGPEFLTYFQNEAQLEKSRLLSDRFSAERPKGSFSTLEIQRTEQGDSAMYLCASSRQGGEQYFGPGTRLLVL.

This clone was picked up a small number of times. The chain uses TRBV18 and TRBJ1-4, with 9 bases matching TRBD1. Germline values: CDR1 KGHSH, CDR2 LQKENI. The CDR3 contains 15 residues. The J segment lost 6 bases and the V segment lost 4 bases, leaving 6 bases of the junction unmatched. The chain's CDR3 is CASSLRDRDYEKLFF. CDR3 nucleotides: TGTGCCAGCTCACTAAGGGACAGGGATTATGAAAAACTGTTTTTT.

This chain connects TRBV30 to TRBJ1-3; D ambiguous. Germline CDR1 GTSNPN, CDR2 SVGIG (reference sequence). The V end lost 6 bases, the J end lost 8 bases, and 8 bases lay between the germline ends. The CDR3 sequence is 10 residues long. CDR3 sequence: CACSTYTIYF. CDR3 bases: TGTGCCTGCTCCACCTACACCATATATTTT.

The rearrangement uses TRBV5-6 and TRBJ1-2; perhaps TRBD1 as D (5 bases). The germline V gene has CDR1 SGHDT and CDR2 YYEEEE. There are 15 residues in the CDR3. Trimming pared 0 bases from V and 4 bases from J, leaving 13 bases between. The CDR3, as DNA: TGTGCCAGCAGCTTGGGGCAGGGAATTTTCTATGGCTACACCTTC. Its translation: CASSLGQGIFYGYTF.

This sequence joins TRBV7-9 and TRBJ2-5, with 8 bases identical to TRBD2. Germline loops: CDR1 SEHNR, CDR2 FQNEAQ (reference sequence). This CDR3 contains 15 residues. V shed 3 bases, J shed 4 bases, and the junction held 7 bases outside the gene matches. The CDR3 here is CASSFDSGAGETQYF. The CDR3 nucleotides are TGTGCCAGCAGCTTTGATAGCGGGGCCGGAGAGACCCAGTACTTC.

This rearrangement joins TRBV27 to TRBJ2-3; possibly TRBD1 or TRBD2 for D (5 bases each). The CDR3 spans 14 residues. Per germline, CDR1 MNHEY and CDR2 SMNVEV (reference sequence). The V gene lost 3 bases and the J gene lost 4 bases, with 11 bases spanning the gap. DNA for the CDR3: TGTGCCAGCAGTTTGGGGGATCCGGCAGATACGCAGTATTTT. This translates into CASSLGDPADTQYF.

V and J are TRBV7-9 and TRBJ1-4; D call uncertain. The CDR3 is 15 amino acids. The germline V gene has CDR1 SEHNR and CDR2 FQNEAQ (reference sequence). V lost 1 base and J 0 bases, leaving 6 bases between the germline ends. CDR3 sequence reads: CASSLGVATNEKLFF. The CDR3 region has the DNA TGTGCCAGCAGCTTAGGCGTTGCAACTAATGAAAAACTGTTTTTT.

The chain recombines TRBV2 with TRBJ2-1, with 9 bases lining up with TRBD2. Germline-derived CDR1 and CDR2 are SNHLY and FYNNEI. Trimming cost V 3 bases and J 9 bases; bases outside gene matches: 6. The CDR3 is made up of 14 amino acids. The DNA of the CDR3 is TGTGCCAGCAGTGAGGTCCTAGCGGGGAGTGAGCAGTTCTTC. It is translated as CASSEVLAGSEQFF.

This clone was found once. This chain joins TRBV11-2 and TRBJ2-3, with D possibly being TRBD2 (7 bases). Trimming took 1 base from V and 1 from J, leaving 15 bases between them. Germline CDR1 and CDR2: SGHAT and FQNNGV. CDR3 size: 17 residues. The CDR3 DNA reads TGTGCCAGCAGCTTAGTAGGGCGGGGGCGAGGCACAGATACGCAGTATTTT. Residues: CASSLVGRGRGTDTQYF.

This clone ranks as medium-sized (0.01 to 0.1%). V usage is TRBV27 and J usage is TRBJ1-4, with D unresolved. The length of the CDR3 is 13 residues. V lost 5 bases, J lost 7 bases, and 11 bases lay in between. The germline CDR1 and CDR2 sequences are MNHEY and SMNVEV (reference sequence). CDR3 sequence reads: CASSEEGAEKLFF. The CDR3 DNA reads as TGTGCCAGCAGTGAAGAGGGTGCTGAAAAACTGTTTTTT.

The rearrangement joins TRBV6-5 to TRBJ1-6; a weak D match, TRBD1 (5 bases). V was cut by 5 bases and J by 6 bases, with 14 bases left in between. Germline V gives CDR1 MNHEY, CDR2 SVGAGI. The CDR3 extends over 15 amino acids. The CDR3 loop reads CASSQTVPSNSPLHF. For the CDR3, the DNA is TGTGCCAGCAGTCAGACAGTGCCTTCTAATTCACCCCTCCACTTT.

The chain has TRBV18 and TRBJ2-7, with 9 nucleotides matching TRBD1. The CDR3 totals 16 residues. With V trimmed by 6 bases and J by 5 bases, 14 bases remained unmatched. Germline V gene sequence: CDR1 KGHSH, CDR2 LQKENI. CDR3 DNA: TGTGCCAGCTCCCCTGAAGGGACAGGGTCGGTCCACGAGCAGTACTTC. Protein product: CASSPEGTGSVHEQYF. The variable domain in full, with the rest retrieved from reference TRBV18 and TRBJ2-7, is NAGVMQNPRHLVRRRGQEARLRCSPMKGHSHVYWYRQLPEEGLKFMVYLQKENIIDESGMPKERFSAEFPKEGPSILRIQQVVRGDSAAYFCASSPEGTGSVHEQYFGPGTRLTVT.

This clone is judged medium-sized (0.01 to 0.1%). The chain has TRBV4-3 and TRBJ2-7; the D gene is possibly TRBD2 (6 bases). V dropped 1 base and J dropped 2 bases, with 12 bases sitting between them. Germline CDR1 LGHNA, CDR2 YSLEER. This CDR3 region has 15 residues. DNA of the CDR3: TGCGCCAGCAGCCAAGCAAATCCGGGGGCCTACGAGCAGTACTTC. Its protein product is CASSQANPGAYEQYF.

Written as DNA, the CDR3 is TGTGCCAGCTTCTCCGGGGTCGGAGCTTTCTTT. Its protein is CASFSGVGAFF. V and J are TRBV6-5 and TRBJ1-1; D not resolved. In germline, CDR1 is MNHEY, CDR2 SVGAGI. V was clipped by 8 bases and J by 10 bases, with 14 bases between them. The CDR3 covers 11 residues.

This clone was picked up a small number of times. V is TRBV5-5 and J is TRBJ2-7; a weak D match, TRBD2 (5 bases). V gave up 4 bases and J gave up 7 bases, with 21 bases separating them. The germline V gene encodes CDR1 SGHKS and CDR2 YYEKEE (reference sequence). CDR3 length: 15 amino acids. This chain's CDR3 is CASSPHGSGRGEQYF. The CDR3 nucleotides read TGTGCCAGCAGCCCTCATGGGAGCGGTCGTGGGGAGCAGTACTTC.

V gene TRBV7-2 combines with J gene TRBJ1-5; tentatively, D is TRBD1 (6 bases). Germline V gene sequence: CDR1 SGHTA, CDR2 FQGNSA. Trimming removed 5 bases from V and 7 bases from J, with 12 bases in between. This CDR3 spans 13 amino acids. Here the CDR3 reads CASSQIRGQPQHF. CDR3 nucleotide sequence: TGTGCCAGCAGCCAAATTAGGGGGCAGCCCCAGCATTTT.

The chain links TRBV2 to TRBJ1-2; 7 bases line up with TRBD1. CDR3 length: 14 residues. Germline loops: CDR1 SNHLY, CDR2 FYNNEI. V lost 3 bases, J lost 5 bases, and 6 bases stayed unmatched. Here the CDR3 DNA reads TGTGCCAGCAGTGAGGTGGGACAGTGGTATGGCTACACCTTC. This sequence encodes CASSEVGQWYGYTF.

The chain carries TRBV19 and TRBJ1-6; 8 bases map to TRBD1. This CDR3 is 15 amino acids long. In germline, CDR1 is LNHDA, CDR2 SQIVND (reference sequence). The V and J ends lost 11 bases and 10 bases, in that order; junction bases with no gene match: 16. CDR3 nucleotide sequence: TGTGCCGGGGGGCAGGGGGCCTTCGTTGGCTCACCCCTCCACTTT. Its protein product is CAGGQGAFVGSPLHF.

This chain uses TRBV18 with TRBJ2-5; 11 bases align to TRBD2. V shed 0 bases and J 4 bases; nucleotides not matched to a gene: 13. The CDR3 spans 19 residues. Looked up from germline, CDR1 is KGHSH and CDR2 is LQKENI. CDR3 DNA: TGTGCCAGCTCACCACCCCCGGGACTAGCGGAAGGGGTAAGAGAGACCCAGTACTTC. This codes for CASSPPPGLAEGVRETQYF. Full variable domain (missing parts from reference TRBV18 and TRBJ2-5): NAGVMQNPRHLVRRRGQEARLRCSPMKGHSHVYWYRQLPEEGLKFMVYLQKENIIDESGMPKERFSAEFPKEGPSILRIQQVVRGDSAAYFCASSPPPGLAEGVRETQYFGPGTRLLVL.

This sequence joins TRBV11-2 and TRBJ1-4; TRBD1 might be the D (6 bases). Trimming cost V 5 bases and J 6 bases, with 19 bases left between them. The CDR3 spans 16 residues. CDR1 and CDR2 from the germline V gene are SGHAT and FQNNGV. The CDR3: CASSRITGTSDEKLFF. CDR3 DNA sequence: TGTGCCAGCAGCCGTATTACCGGGACATCGGATGAAAAACTGTTTTTT.

In nucleotides, the CDR3 is TGTGCCACGCCGTCAGTTGGGGATACGCAGTATTTT. This codes for CATPSVGDTQYF. The chain has TRBV19 and TRBJ2-3; D gene ambiguous. V lost 10 bases and J lost 6, with 14 bases in between. The CDR3 totals 12 residues. Per germline, CDR1 LNHDA and CDR2 SQIVND (reference sequence).

V usage is TRBV18 and J usage is TRBJ1-1, with D perhaps TRBD1 (6 bases). This CDR3 contains 16 residues. Trimming removed 1 base from V and 5 bases from J, with 17 bases in between. Germline CDR1 and CDR2: KGHSH and LQKENI. This CDR3 is CASSPRAAGGLTEAFF. CDR3 nucleotides: TGTGCCAGCTCACCACGCGCGGCGGGGGGGCTAACTGAAGCTTTCTTT.

This clone has only one observation. The CDR3 region is CASSDLSGGAGDTQYF. The CDR3, as DNA: TGTGCCAGCAGTGACCTAAGCGGGGGGGCTGGAGATACGCAGTATTTT. The chain has TRBV2 and TRBJ2-3, with TRBD2 matching 10 bases. The CDR3 has 16 residues. The germline V gene encodes CDR1 SNHLY and CDR2 FYNNEI. Trimming removed 3 bases from V and 5 bases from J; junction bases left unmatched: 8.

CDR3 coding DNA: TGTGCCAGCAGCTGGGGGGACAGGGGGCCCCAAGGAAACATTCAGTACTTC. Translation: CASSWGDRGPQGNIQYF. This chain connects TRBV5-4 to TRBJ2-4; 12 bases map to TRBD1. CDR1 SGHNT and CDR2 YYREEE come from the germline V gene (reference sequence). The J segment lost 6 bases and the V segment lost 3 bases, leaving 10 bases of the junction unmatched. The CDR3 runs to 17 residues.

The J gene is TRBJ2-2, the V gene TRBV6-6, with D tentatively TRBD2 (7 bases). The V gene's germline CDR1 is MNHNY and CDR2 SVGAGI (reference sequence). Deletions cut 6 bases from V and 4 bases from J, with 12 bases between. The CDR3 extends over 14 amino acids. CDR3 sequence: CASSRGAPTGELFF. In DNA, the CDR3 is TGTGCCAGCAGCCGGGGGGCGCCCACCGGGGAGCTGTTTTTT.

CDR3: CASSPDREGYGYTF. DNA of the CDR3: TGTGCCAGCAGCCCCGACAGGGAAGGCTATGGCTACACCTTC. V and J are TRBV6-5 and TRBJ1-2; the match to TRBD1 covers 7 bases. This CDR3 has 14 residues. Per germline, CDR1 MNHEY and CDR2 SVGAGI. With 6 bases clipped from V and 4 bases from J, the junction kept 8 bases outside the gene matches.

The chain joins TRBV5-1 to TRBJ1-3, with a possible D match to TRBD1 (5 bases). The CDR3 has 15 amino acids. With 1 base removed from V and 8 bases from J, the gap between germline ends came to 16 bases. In germline, CDR1 is SGHRS, CDR2 YFSETQ. The CDR3 is CASSLSGTGGDTIYF. Written as DNA, the CDR3 is TGCGCCAGCAGCTTGAGTGGTACAGGTGGGGACACCATATATTTT.